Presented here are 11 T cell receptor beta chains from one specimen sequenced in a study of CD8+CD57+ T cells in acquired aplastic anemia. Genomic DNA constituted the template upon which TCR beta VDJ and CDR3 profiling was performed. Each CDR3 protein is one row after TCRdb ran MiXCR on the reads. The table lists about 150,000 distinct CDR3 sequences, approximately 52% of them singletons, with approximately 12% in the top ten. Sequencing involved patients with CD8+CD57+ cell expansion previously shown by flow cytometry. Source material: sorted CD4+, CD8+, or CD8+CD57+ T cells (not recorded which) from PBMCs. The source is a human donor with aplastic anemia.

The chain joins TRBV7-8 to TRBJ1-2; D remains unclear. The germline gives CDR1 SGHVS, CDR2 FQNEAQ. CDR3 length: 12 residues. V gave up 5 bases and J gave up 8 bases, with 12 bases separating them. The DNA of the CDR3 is TGTGCCAGCAGCCCTTCTGGGGAAGGCTACACCTTC. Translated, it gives CASSPSGEGYTF.

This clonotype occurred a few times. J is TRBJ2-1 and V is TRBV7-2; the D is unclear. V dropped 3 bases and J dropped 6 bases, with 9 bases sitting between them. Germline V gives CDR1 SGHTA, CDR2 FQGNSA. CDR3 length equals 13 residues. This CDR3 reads CASSFQRINEQFF. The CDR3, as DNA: TGTGCCAGCAGCTTTCAGCGAATCAATGAGCAGTTCTTC. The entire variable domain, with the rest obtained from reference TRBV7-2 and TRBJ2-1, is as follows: GAGVSQSPSNKVTEKGKDVELRCDPISGHTALYWYRQSLGQGLEFLIYFQGNSAPDKSGLPSDRFSAERTGGSVSTLTIQRTQQEDSAVYLCASSFQRINEQFFGPGTRLTVL.

CDR3: CSSEDWDEDEQFF. CDR3 in DNA: TGCAGCTCCGAGGATTGGGATGAGGATGAGCAGTTCTTC. The chain combines TRBV29-1 with TRBJ2-1; D uncertain. CDR1 SQVTM and CDR2 ANQGSEA come from the germline V gene. V was clipped by 8 bases and J by 8 bases, with 19 bases between them. CDR3 length equals 13 residues.

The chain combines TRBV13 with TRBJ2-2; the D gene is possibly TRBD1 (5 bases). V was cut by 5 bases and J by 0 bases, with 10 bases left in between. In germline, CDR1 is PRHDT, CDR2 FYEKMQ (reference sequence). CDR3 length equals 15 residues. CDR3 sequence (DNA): TGTGCCAGCAGCGTAGTACAGGCGAACACCGGGGAGCTGTTTTTT. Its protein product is CASSVVQANTGELFF.

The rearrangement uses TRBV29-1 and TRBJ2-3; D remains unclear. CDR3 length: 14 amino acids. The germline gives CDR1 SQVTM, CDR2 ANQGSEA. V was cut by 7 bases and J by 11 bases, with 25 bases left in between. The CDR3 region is CSAEDGDFDNEQYF. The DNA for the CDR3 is TGCAGCGCCGAAGATGGGGATTTCGACAATGAGCAGTATTTT.

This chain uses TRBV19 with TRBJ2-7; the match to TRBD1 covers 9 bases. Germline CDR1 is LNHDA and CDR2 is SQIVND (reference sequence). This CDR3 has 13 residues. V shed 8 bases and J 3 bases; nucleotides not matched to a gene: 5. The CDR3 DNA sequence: TGTGCCAGTCGAGACAGGGGGGGCTACGAGCAGTACTTC. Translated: CASRDRGGYEQYF.

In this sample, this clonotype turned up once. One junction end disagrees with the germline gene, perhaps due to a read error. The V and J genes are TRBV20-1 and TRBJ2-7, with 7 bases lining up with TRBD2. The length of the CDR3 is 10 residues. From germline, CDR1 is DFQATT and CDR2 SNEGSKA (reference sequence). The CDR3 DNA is TGCAGTGCTAGAGGGGAGGGGCTGGTCTTC. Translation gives CSARGEGLVF.

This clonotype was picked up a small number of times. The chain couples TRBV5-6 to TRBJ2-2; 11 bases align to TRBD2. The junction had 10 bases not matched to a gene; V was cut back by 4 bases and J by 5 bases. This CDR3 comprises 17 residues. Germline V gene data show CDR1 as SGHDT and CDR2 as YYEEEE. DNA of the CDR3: TGTGCCAGCAGCCCTCCGACTAGCGGGGAGGAAACCGGGGAGCTGTTTTTT. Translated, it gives CASSPPTSGEETGELFF.

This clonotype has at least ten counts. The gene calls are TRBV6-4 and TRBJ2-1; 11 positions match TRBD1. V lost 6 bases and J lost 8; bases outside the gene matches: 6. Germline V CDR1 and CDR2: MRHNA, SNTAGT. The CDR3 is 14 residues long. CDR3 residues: CASSPGTGGDEQFF. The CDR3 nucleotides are TGTGCCAGCAGCCCCGGGACAGGGGGGGATGAGCAGTTCTTC.

CDR3 residues: CATRKRGLTDTQYF. CDR3 coding DNA: TGCGCCACCCGAAAGAGGGGGCTCACAGATACGCAGTATTTT. The chain recombines TRBV10-1 with TRBJ2-3; 7 nucleotides line up with TRBD1. This CDR3 spans 14 amino acids. Trimming took 10 bases from V and 2 from J; bases not matched to a gene: 9. Germline assignment: CDR1 WNHNN and CDR2 SYGVQD (reference sequence).

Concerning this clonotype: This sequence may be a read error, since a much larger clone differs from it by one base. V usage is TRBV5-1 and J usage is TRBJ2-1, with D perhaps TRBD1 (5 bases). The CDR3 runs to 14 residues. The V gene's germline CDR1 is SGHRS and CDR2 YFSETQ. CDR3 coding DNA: TGCGCCGGCAGCTTGTGGGGCAGAAACAATGAGCAGTTCTTC. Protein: CAGSLWGRNNEQFF. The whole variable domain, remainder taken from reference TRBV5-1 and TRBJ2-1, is KAGVTQTPRYLIKTRGQQVTLSCSPISGHRSVSWYQQTPGQGLQFLFEYFSETQRNKGNFPGRFSGRQFSNSRSEMNVSTLELGDSALYLCAGSLWGRNNEQFFGPGTRLTVL.